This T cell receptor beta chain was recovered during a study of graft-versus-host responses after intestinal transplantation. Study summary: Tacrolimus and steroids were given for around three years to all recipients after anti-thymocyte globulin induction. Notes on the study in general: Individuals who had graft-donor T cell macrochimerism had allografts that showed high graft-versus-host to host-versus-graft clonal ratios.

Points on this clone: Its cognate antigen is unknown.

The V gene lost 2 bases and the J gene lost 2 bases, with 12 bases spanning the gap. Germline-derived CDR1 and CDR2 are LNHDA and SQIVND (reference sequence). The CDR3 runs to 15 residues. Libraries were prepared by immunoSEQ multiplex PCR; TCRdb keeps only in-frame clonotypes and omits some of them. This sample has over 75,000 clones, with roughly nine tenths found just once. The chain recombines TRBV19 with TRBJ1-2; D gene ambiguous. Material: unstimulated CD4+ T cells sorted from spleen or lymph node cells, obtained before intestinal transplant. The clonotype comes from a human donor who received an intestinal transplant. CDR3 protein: CASSIFGSLNYGYTF. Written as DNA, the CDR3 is TGTGCCAGTAGTATATTTGGCAGTTTAAACTATGGCTACACCTTC.